This is a list of T cell receptor beta chains from one sample in a study of sequential checkpoint blockade in melanoma. Method: immunoSEQ multiplex PCR; TCRdb's copy keeps in-frame clones and lacks some. The data hold approximately 6,300 clones, with about 24% observed a single time. The sequences come from tumor tissue (inferred from file names), collected from a patient given nivolumab and ipilimumab in sequence. The origin of the receptors is a human donor with melanoma. The CDR3 runs from the conserved cysteine through the conserved F or W. The D gene is left open where the match is weak. Rows give clone size only sometimes, using once, few, many, or a class for an expanded clone.

DNA: TGTGCCAGCAGTTACTCCGCTAGCGGGTTCTCCTACGAGCAGTACTTC
CDR3: CASSYSASGFSYEQYF
V: TRBV6-8
size: medium-sized
J: TRBJ2-7
D: TRBD2

DNA: TGTGCCGCCTCCGGGACGGACACCTACGAGCAGTACTTC
CDR3: CAASGTDTYEQYF
V: TRBV28
size: few
J: TRBJ2-7
D: .

DNA: TGTGCCATCGGCAGGGGGATTGACACTGAAGCTTTCTTT
CDR3: CAIGRGIDTEAFF
V: TRBV6-8
size: few
J: TRBJ1-1
D: TRBD1

DNA: TGTGCCAGCAGCTCGGGGCAGGGAAAAGAGTGGACCGGGGAGCTGTTTTTT
CDR3: CASSSGQGKEWTGELFF
V: TRBV11-3
size: .
J: TRBJ2-2
D: .

DNA: TGTGCCAGCAGCTCCGGACTAGCGGATGGCACAGATACGCAGTATTTT
CDR3: CASSSGLADGTDTQYF
V: TRBV6-8
size: .
J: TRBJ2-3
D: TRBD2

DNA: TGTGCCAGTAGTATAGGGTGGGACCGCGGGGGCAATGAGCAGTTCTTC
CDR3: CASSIGWDRGGNEQFF
V: TRBV19
size: .
J: TRBJ2-1
D: TRBD2

DNA: TGTGCCAGCAGTTTGGGAGGAAACACCATATATTTT
CDR3: CASSLGGNTIYF
V: TRBV28
size: .
J: TRBJ1-3
D: .

DNA: TGTGCCAGCAGCAGGCCGCTGACAAGAAAGAATGGCTACACCTTC
CDR3: CASSRPLTRKNGYTF
V: TRBV11-3
size: many
J: TRBJ1-2
D: .

DNA: TGTGCCAGTACCTCGGGACAGAGCTCCTACAATGAGCAGTTCTTC
CDR3: CASTSGQSSYNEQFF
V: TRBV19
size: .
J: TRBJ2-1
D: TRBD1

DNA: TGTGCCAGTAGTATGAAAGGGACGGTGACCACCGGGGAGCTGTTTTTT
CDR3: CASSMKGTVTTGELFF
V: TRBV19
size: .
J: TRBJ2-2
D: .

DNA: TGTGCCAGCAGCGACAGCGGGGGCAATGAGCAGTTCTTC
CDR3: CASSDSGGNEQFF
V: TRBV9
size: few
J: TRBJ2-1
D: TRBD2

DNA: TGTGCCAGTAGTGGACGACGCCTCTCTGGGGCCAACGTCCTGACTTTC
CDR3: CASSGRRLSGANVLTF
V: TRBV19
size: .
J: TRBJ2-6
D: .

DNA: TGTGCCAGCAGCTTGGCCGCGCGTAGGGATGGGTACGAGCAGTACTTC
CDR3: CASSLAARRDGYEQYF
V: TRBV11-3
size: many
J: TRBJ2-7
D: .

DNA: TGTGCCAGCAGTTTGACCGGGACAGGGGGAAAGACCCAGTACTTC
CDR3: CASSLTGTGGKTQYF
V: TRBV28
size: few
J: TRBJ2-5
D: TRBD1

DNA: TGTGCCAGCACCTTAGAGCAAGAGCAGTTCTTC
CDR3: CASTLEQEQFF
V: TRBV12-5
size: .
J: TRBJ2-1
D: .

DNA: TGCAGCGTTGAGCGCAGGCCAGGCGGCGAGCAGTACTTC
CDR3: CSVERRPGGEQYF
V: TRBV29-1
size: .
J: TRBJ2-7
D: .

DNA: TGTGCCTGCCATGGGACAGCCTACGAGCAGTACTTC
CDR3: CACHGTAYEQYF
V: TRBV30
size: .
J: TRBJ2-7
D: TRBD1

DNA: TGTGCCAGCTCACCAACAGGATTAGCCAAAAACATTCAGTACTTC
CDR3: CASSPTGLAKNIQYF
V: TRBV18
size: few
J: TRBJ2-4
D: .